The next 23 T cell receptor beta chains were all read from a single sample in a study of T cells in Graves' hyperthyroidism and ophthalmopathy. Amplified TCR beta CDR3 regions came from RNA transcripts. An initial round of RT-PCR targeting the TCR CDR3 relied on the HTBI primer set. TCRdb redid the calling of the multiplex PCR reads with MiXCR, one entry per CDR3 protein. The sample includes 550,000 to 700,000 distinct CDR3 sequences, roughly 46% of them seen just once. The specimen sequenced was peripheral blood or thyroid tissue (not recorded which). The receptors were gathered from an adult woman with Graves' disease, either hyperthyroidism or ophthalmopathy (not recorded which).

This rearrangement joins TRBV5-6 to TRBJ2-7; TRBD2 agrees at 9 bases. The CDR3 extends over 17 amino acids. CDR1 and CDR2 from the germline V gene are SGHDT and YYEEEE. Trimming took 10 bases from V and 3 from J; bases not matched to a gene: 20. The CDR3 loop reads CAWSLAAGTSIVYEQYF. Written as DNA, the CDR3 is TGTGCCTGGTCTCTAGCCGCGGGGACTAGCATCGTCTACGAGCAGTACTTC. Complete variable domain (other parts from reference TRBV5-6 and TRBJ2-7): DAGVTQSPTHLIKTRGQQVTLRCSPKSGHDTVSWYQQALGQGPQFIFQYYEEEERQRGNFPDRFSGHQFPNYSSELNVNALLLGDSALYLCAWSLAAGTSIVYEQYFGPGTRLTVT.

The CDR3, as DNA: TGTGCCATCAGTGCGCAGGGGCGGCGTGAAAAACTGTTTTTT. It codes for CAISAQGRREKLFF. The gene calls are TRBV10-3 and TRBJ1-4; D perhaps matches TRBD1 (6 bases). Trimming shortened V by 4 bases and J by 7 bases, and 13 bases separated the two germline ends. CDR1 ENHRY and CDR2 SYGVKD come from the germline V gene. The CDR3 runs 14 residues.

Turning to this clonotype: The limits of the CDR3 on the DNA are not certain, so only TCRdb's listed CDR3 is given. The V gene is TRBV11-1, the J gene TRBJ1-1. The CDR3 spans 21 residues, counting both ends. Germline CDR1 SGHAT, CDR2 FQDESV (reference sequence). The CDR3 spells CASSIYLCSVWHGGVDTEAFF.

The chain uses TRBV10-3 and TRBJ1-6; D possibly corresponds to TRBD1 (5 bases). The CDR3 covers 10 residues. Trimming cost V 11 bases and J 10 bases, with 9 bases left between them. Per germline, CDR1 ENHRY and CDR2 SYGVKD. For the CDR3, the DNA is TGTGCCCCTGGGGGATCACCCCTCCACTTT. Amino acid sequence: CAPGGSPLHF.

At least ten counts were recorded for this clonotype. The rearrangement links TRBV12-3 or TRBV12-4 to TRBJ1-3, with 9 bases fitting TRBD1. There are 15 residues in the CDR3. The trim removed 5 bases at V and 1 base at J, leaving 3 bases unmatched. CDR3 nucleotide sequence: TGTGCCAGCAGTGGGACAGGGAGATCTGGAAACACCATATATTTT. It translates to CASSGTGRSGNTIYF.

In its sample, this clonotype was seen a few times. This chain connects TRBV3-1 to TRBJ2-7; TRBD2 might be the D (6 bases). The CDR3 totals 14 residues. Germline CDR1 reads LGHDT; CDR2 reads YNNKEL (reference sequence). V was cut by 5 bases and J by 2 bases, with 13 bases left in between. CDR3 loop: CASSVGTPAYEQYF. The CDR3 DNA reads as TGTGCCAGCAGCGTCGGGACTCCGGCCTACGAGCAGTACTTC.

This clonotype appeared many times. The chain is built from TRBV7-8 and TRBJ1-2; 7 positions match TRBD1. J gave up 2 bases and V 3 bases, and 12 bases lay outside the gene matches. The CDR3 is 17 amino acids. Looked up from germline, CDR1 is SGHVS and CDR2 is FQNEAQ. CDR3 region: CASSLRQGTITNYGYTF. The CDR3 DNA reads TGTGCCAGCAGCTTGCGACAGGGTACTATCACGAACTATGGCTACACCTTC.

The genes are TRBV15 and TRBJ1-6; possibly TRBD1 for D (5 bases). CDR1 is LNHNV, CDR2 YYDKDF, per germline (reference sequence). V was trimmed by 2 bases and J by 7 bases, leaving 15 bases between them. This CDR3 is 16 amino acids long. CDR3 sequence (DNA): TGTGCCACCAGCAGATCTGGGGCCTCGGCAAATTCACCCCTCCACTTT. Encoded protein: CATSRSGASANSPLHF. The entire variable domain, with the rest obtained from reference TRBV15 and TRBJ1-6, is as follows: DAMVIQNPRYQVTQFGKPVTLSCSQTLNHNVMYWYQQKSSQAPKLLFHYYDKDFNNEADTPDNFQSRRPNTSFCFLDIRSPGLGDTAMYLCATSRSGASANSPLHFGNGTRLTVT.

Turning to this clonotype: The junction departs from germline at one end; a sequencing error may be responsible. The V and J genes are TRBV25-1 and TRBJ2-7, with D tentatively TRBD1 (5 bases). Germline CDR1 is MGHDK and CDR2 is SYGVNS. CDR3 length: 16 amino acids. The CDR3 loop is CASSPDSRPPRYGQYF. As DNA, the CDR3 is TGTGCCAGCAGTCCTGACAGTCGTCCACCTCGGTACGGGCAGTACTTC.

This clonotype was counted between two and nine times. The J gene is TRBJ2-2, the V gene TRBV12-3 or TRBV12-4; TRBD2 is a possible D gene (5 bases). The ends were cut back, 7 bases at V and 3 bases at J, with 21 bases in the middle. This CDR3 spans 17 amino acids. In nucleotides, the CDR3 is TGTGCCAGCACCTCCCCCGGGGTCCCGTGGGACACCGGGGAGCTGTTTTTT. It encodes CASTSPGVPWDTGELFF.

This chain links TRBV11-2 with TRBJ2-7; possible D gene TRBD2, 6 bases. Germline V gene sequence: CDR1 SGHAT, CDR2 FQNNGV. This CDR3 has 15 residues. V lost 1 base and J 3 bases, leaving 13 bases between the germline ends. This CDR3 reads CASSLGSGGHYEQYF. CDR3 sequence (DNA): TGTGCCAGCAGCTTAGGTAGCGGCGGGCACTACGAGCAGTACTTC.

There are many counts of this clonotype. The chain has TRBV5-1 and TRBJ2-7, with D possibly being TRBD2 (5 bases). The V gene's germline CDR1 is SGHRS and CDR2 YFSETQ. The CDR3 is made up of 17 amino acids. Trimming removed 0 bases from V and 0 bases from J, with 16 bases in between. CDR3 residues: CASSLVSVRAASYEQYF. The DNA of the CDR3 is TGCGCCAGCAGCTTGGTTTCCGTCCGAGCGGCCTCCTACGAGCAGTACTTC.

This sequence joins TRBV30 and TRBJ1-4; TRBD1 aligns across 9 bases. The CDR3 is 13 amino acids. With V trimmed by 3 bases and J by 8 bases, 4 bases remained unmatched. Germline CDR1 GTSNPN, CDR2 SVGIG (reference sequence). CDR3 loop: CAWSLQGAEKLFF. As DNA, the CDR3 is TGTGCCTGGAGCCTACAGGGGGCAGAAAAACTGTTTTTT.

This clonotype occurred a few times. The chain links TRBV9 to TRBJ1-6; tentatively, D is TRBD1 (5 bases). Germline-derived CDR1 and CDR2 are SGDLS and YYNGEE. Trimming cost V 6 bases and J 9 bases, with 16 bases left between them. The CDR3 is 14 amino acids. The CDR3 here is CASTKGQASSPLHF. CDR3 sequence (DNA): TGTGCCAGCACTAAGGGGCAGGCCAGTTCACCCCTCCACTTT.

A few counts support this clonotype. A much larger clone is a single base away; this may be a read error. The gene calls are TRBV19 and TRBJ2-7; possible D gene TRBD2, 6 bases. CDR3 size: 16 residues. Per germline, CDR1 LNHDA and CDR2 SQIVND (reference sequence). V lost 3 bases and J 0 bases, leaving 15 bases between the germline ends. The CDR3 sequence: CASSIVVGGSSYEQYF. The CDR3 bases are TGTGCCAGTAGTATCGTCGTCGGGGGAAGCTCCTACGAGCAGTACTTC.

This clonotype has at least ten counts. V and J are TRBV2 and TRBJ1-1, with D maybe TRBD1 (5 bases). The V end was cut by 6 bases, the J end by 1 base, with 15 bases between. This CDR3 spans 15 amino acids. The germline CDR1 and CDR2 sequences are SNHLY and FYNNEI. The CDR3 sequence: CASSFQGPKNTEAFF. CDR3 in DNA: TGTGCCAGCAGCTTCCAGGGACCTAAGAACACTGAAGCTTTCTTT.

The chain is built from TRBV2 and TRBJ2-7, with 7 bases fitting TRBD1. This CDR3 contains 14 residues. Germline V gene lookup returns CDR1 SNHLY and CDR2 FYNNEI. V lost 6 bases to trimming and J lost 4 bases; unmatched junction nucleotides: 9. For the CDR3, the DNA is TGTGCCAGCAGGCTCACGACAGGGTGGTACGAGCAGTACTTC. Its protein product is CASRLTTGWYEQYF.

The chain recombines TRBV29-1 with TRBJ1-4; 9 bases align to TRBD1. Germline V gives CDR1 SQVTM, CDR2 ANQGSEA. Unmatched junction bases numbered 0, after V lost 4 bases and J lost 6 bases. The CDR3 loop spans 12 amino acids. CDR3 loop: CSVGTGDEKLFF. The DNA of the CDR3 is TGCAGCGTTGGGACAGGGGATGAAAAACTGTTTTTT.

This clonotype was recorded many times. CDR3 coding DNA: TGCGCCAGCAGCTTGGCTCACTCCTACGAGCAGTACTTC. It is translated as CASSLAHSYEQYF. The gene calls are TRBV5-1 and TRBJ2-7; D gene uncertain. Per the germline V gene, CDR1 is SGHRS and CDR2 is YFSETQ. V was clipped by 0 bases and J by 0 bases, with 4 bases between them. The CDR3 sequence is 13 residues long.

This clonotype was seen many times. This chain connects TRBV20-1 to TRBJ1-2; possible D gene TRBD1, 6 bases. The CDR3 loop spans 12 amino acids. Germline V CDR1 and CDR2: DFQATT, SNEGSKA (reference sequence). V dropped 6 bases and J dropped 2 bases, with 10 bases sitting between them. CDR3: CSATGENYGYTF. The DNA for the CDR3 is TGCAGTGCGACAGGAGAGAACTATGGCTACACCTTC.

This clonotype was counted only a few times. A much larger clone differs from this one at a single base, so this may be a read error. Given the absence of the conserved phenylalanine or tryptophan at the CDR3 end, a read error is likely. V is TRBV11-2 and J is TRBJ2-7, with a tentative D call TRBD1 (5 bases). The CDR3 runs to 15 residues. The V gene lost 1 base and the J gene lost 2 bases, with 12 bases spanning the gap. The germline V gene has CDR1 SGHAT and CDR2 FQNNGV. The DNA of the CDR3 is TGTGCCAGCAGCTTAGGGTATGACAGCACCTACGAGCAGTACTCC. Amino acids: CASSLGYDSTYEQYS.

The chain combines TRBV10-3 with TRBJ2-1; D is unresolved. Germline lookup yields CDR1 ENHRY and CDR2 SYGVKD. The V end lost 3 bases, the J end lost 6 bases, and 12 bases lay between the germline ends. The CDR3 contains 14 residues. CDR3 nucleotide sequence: TGTGCCATCAGTGAAACTCGACTCTCCAATGAGCAGTTCTTC. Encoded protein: CAISETRLSNEQFF.

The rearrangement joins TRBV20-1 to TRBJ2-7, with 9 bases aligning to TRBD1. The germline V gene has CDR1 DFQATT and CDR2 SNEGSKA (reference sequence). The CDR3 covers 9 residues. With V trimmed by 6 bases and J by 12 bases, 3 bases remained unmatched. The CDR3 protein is CSADRGLYF. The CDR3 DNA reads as TGCAGTGCGGACAGGGGTTTGTACTTC.